The 25 T cell receptor beta chains given below trace back to one sample, sequenced in a study of blood T cell repertoires in COVID-19. Repertoires were generated with immunoSEQ multiplex PCR, while TCRdb's copy carries only in-frame clones and drops some. Found here are some 200,000 clones, roughly 82% of them singletons; the top ten hold approximately 12%. The sample was PBMCs or T cells enriched from blood (not recorded which). The receptors originated from a man aged 35 to 55 who had recovered from COVID-19.

The chain is built from TRBV2 and TRBJ2-7, with TRBD2 matching 11 bases. The germline V gene has CDR1 SNHLY and CDR2 FYNNEI. This CDR3 region has 15 residues. V gave up 1 base and J gave up 2 bases; unmatched junction bases: 1. The CDR3 region has the DNA TGTGCCAGCAGTGAAGGGACTAGCGGGCCCTACGAGCAGTACGTC. Amino acid sequence: CASSEGTSGPYEQYV.

This chain links TRBV5-1 with TRBJ1-1, with no clear D. The CDR3 loop spans 15 amino acids. V lost 1 base and J 4 bases, leaving 14 bases between the germline ends. Germline assignment: CDR1 SGHRS and CDR2 YFSETQ. In DNA form, the CDR3 reads TGCGCCAGCAGCTTGAGTTCCTACGTCGCCACTGAAGCTTTCTTT. Protein product: CASSLSSYVATEAFF.

This chain connects TRBV7-3 to TRBJ2-3; 10 nucleotides line up with TRBD2. The junction had 6 bases not matched to a gene; V was cut back by 4 bases and J by 5 bases. The CDR3 length is 15 residues. Germline V gene data show CDR1 as SGHTA and CDR2 as FQGTGA. CDR3 coding DNA: TGTGCCAGCAGCTCCAACAGCGGGAGGGTAGATACGCAGTATTTT. Its translation: CASSSNSGRVDTQYF.

V and J are TRBV20-1 and TRBJ1-3; the match to TRBD1 covers 9 bases. In germline, CDR1 is DFQATT, CDR2 SNEGSKA (reference sequence). This CDR3 comprises 17 residues. V shed 3 bases and J 3 bases; nucleotides not matched to a gene: 12. The CDR3 here is CSASAVEGQGIGNTIYF. CDR3 nucleotides: TGCAGTGCTAGTGCGGTTGAAGGACAGGGGATTGGAAACACCATATATTTT.

This chain connects TRBV3-1 (or the pseudogene TRBV3-2) to TRBJ1-1; 8 nucleotides align to TRBD1. The CDR3 is 17 amino acids. Germline CDR1 reads LGHDT; CDR2 reads YNNKEL (reference sequence). The trim removed 1 base at V and 5 bases at J, leaving 12 bases unmatched. The CDR3 region is CASSQVMQGAAKTEAFF. CDR3 bases: TGTGCCAGCAGCCAAGTTATGCAGGGGGCCGCGAAAACTGAAGCTTTCTTT.

This chain links TRBV28 with TRBJ1-2, with no clear D. This CDR3 contains 12 residues. CDR1 and CDR2 (germline): MDHEN, SYDVKM. Deletions cut 7 bases from V and 7 bases from J, with 13 bases between. This CDR3 reads CASTRASRGYTF. Written as DNA, the CDR3 is TGTGCCAGCACCCGCGCGTCACGTGGCTACACCTTC.

The chain joins TRBV18 to TRBJ2-7, with 7 bases identical to TRBD1. Germline CDR1 and CDR2: KGHSH and LQKENI. The CDR3 loop spans 16 amino acids. The J segment lost 1 base and the V segment lost 3 bases, leaving 9 bases of the junction unmatched. The DNA of the CDR3 is TGTGCCAGCTCACCCGCTCCCCAGGGGGTTTCCTACGAGCAGTACTTC. The encoded protein is CASSPAPQGVSYEQYF.

The chain carries TRBV11-2 and TRBJ2-3; D is unresolved. V was trimmed by 1 base and J by 1 base, leaving 18 bases between them. The CDR3 extends over 18 amino acids. CDR1 is SGHAT, CDR2 FQNNGV, per germline. The CDR3 spells CASSLVGFPQAGTDTQYF. The CDR3 region has the DNA TGTGCCAGCAGCTTAGTGGGTTTCCCTCAGGCTGGCACAGATACGCAGTATTTT.

This clone was seen only a few times. The genes are TRBV5-4 and TRBJ2-2; 7 nucleotides agree with TRBD2. CDR3 size: 18 residues. J lost 5 bases, V lost 4 bases, and 17 bases had no gene match. Germline V gene data show CDR1 as SGHNT and CDR2 as YYREEE (reference sequence). Here the CDR3 reads CASSPRTSVAGVTGELFF. The CDR3 nucleotides read TGTGCCAGCAGCCCACGGACGTCGGTTGCGGGAGTTACCGGGGAGCTGTTTTTT.

This chain connects TRBV7-3 to TRBJ2-6; possibly TRBD1 for D (6 bases). The CDR3 runs 18 residues. Germline CDR1 and CDR2: SGHTA and FQGTGA. Trimming stripped 6 bases from V and 0 bases from J, with 18 bases between. The CDR3 sequence is CASRLTGQTSSGANVLTF. CDR3 sequence (DNA): TGTGCCAGCAGGCTCACGGGACAAACGAGCTCTGGGGCCAACGTCCTGACTTTC.

CDR3 sequence reads: CASSYHLAGGTNEQFF. The CDR3 nucleotides read TGTGCCAGCAGTTACCACTTAGCGGGAGGGACGAATGAGCAGTTCTTC. The J gene is TRBJ2-1, the V gene TRBV6-2 or TRBV6-3; 11 bases are a match to TRBD2. CDR1 and CDR2 from the germline V gene are MNHEY and SVGEGT. Losses at the gene ends were 2 bases for V and 7 bases for J; bases not matched to a gene: 7. The CDR3 totals 16 residues.

The chain recombines TRBV20-1 with TRBJ2-2; possible D gene TRBD2, 6 bases. V shed 6 bases and J shed 7 bases, with 9 bases lying between them. The CDR3 contains 11 residues. Looked up from germline, CDR1 is DFQATT and CDR2 is SNEGSKA (reference sequence). The CDR3 region has the DNA TGCAGTGCGCGGGGTAACGGGGAGCTGTTTTTT. It translates to CSARGNGELFF.

This clone was detected only once. Other DNA sequences within the sample encode an identical CDR3. The chain is built from TRBV9 and TRBJ2-2; 7 bases align to TRBD2. The J segment lost 3 bases and the V segment lost 0 bases, leaving 5 bases of the junction unmatched. The CDR3 consists of 16 residues. Germline V lookup: CDR1 SGDLS, CDR2 YYNGEE. The DNA of the CDR3 is TGTGCCAGCAGCGTAGATCCAGCGGGGTACACCGGGGAGCTGTTTTTT. Translation gives CASSVDPAGYTGELFF.

This sequence joins TRBV18 and TRBJ2-7; 13 positions agree with TRBD2. V lost 6 bases to trimming and J lost 6 bases; unmatched junction nucleotides: 11. The length of the CDR3 is 16 residues. Germline CDR1 and CDR2: KGHSH and LQKENI. The CDR3: CASSRGLAGTGAEQYV. CDR3 coding DNA: TGTGCCAGCTCCCGGGGACTAGCGGGAACTGGGGCCGAGCAGTACGTC.

The CDR3 reads CASSFGTGDQPQHF. The CDR3 bases are TGCGCCAGCAGCTTCGGGACAGGGGATCAGCCCCAGCATTTT. V is TRBV5-1 and J is TRBJ1-5; 10 nucleotides line up with TRBD1. Germline V gives CDR1 SGHRS, CDR2 YFSETQ. V was clipped by 2 bases and J by 5 bases; unmatched bases: 1. CDR3 size: 14 residues.

The chain links TRBV6-6 to TRBJ2-2; tentative D call: TRBD2 (5 bases). This CDR3 region has 14 residues. Trimming cost V 7 bases and J 5 bases, with 14 bases left between them. From germline, CDR1 is MNHNY and CDR2 SVGAGI (reference sequence). The CDR3 here is CASNTLGNTGELFF. The CDR3 nucleotides are TGTGCCAGCAACACACTAGGGAATACCGGGGAGCTGTTTTTT.

In this sample, this clone turned up many times. This rearrangement joins TRBV7-5 to TRBJ2-7; TRBD1, the table's D call, lacks a check against the DNA. TRBV7-5 is annotated as a pseudogene. The length of the CDR3 is 14 residues. The DNA for the CDR3 is TGTGCCAGAAGCTTCAAGCAGGGAAACCCCGAGCAGTACGTC. Protein product: CARSFKQGNPEQYV.

This rearrangement joins TRBV7-7 to TRBJ2-2; D gene uncertain. The CDR3 covers 15 residues. Looked up from germline, CDR1 is SSHAT and CDR2 is FNYEAQ (reference sequence). V lost 3 bases and J 0 bases, leaving 8 bases between the germline ends. The CDR3 DNA reads as TGTGCCAGCAGCTTGGGCAGGCCGAACACCGGGGAGCTGTTTTTT. Its translation is CASSLGRPNTGELFF.

The rearrangement joins TRBV27 to TRBJ2-5; possibly TRBD2 for D (5 bases). With 7 bases removed from V and 4 bases from J, the gap between germline ends came to 7 bases. The CDR3 loop spans 11 amino acids. Per germline, CDR1 MNHEY and CDR2 SMNVEV (reference sequence). The CDR3 coding sequence is TGTGCCAGCACCCGGGGAGAGACCCAGTACTTC. This encodes CASTRGETQYF.

The genes are TRBV29-1 and TRBJ2-3; 7 nucleotides match TRBD2. Looked up from germline, CDR1 is SQVTM and CDR2 is ANQGSEA. With V trimmed by 4 bases and J by 4 bases, 5 bases remained unmatched. The CDR3 spans 13 residues. The CDR3 loop is CSVGATSPDTQYF. CDR3 sequence (DNA): TGCAGCGTTGGGGCGACTAGCCCAGATACGCAGTATTTT.

The chain is built from TRBV12-3 or TRBV12-4 and TRBJ2-1; no clear D. The CDR3 totals 12 residues. V was pared by 4 bases and J by 8 bases, with 9 bases between. This CDR3 reads CASSSRIDEQFF. The DNA for the CDR3 is TGTGCCAGCAGTTCTCGTATAGATGAGCAGTTCTTC.

This clone was seen only a few times. The rearrangement joins TRBV6-5 to TRBJ1-1, with D hard to call. The germline gives CDR1 MNHEY, CDR2 SVGAGI. The CDR3 extends over 11 amino acids. The V end was cut by 6 bases, the J end by 9 bases, with 11 bases between. The CDR3 spells CASRDGRQAFF. The CDR3, as DNA: TGTGCCAGCAGGGACGGGAGGCAAGCTTTCTTT.

This clone was seen a handful of times. CDR3 loop: CASSFSSLNTEAFF. The CDR3 nucleotides read TGTGCCAGCAGCTTTTCCAGTCTGAACACTGAAGCTTTCTTT. V usage is TRBV7-2 and J usage is TRBJ1-1; D ambiguous. With 3 bases removed from V and 0 bases from J, the gap between germline ends came to 8 bases. CDR1 and CDR2 (germline): SGHTA, FQGNSA. The CDR3 sequence is 14 residues long.

The CDR3 coding sequence is TGTGCCAGCATGGGACAGGGGGGGCTGGATCAGCCCCAGCATTTT. Its protein is CASMGQGGLDQPQHF. The rearrangement uses TRBV7-2 and TRBJ1-5; 11 bases are a match to TRBD1. Germline-derived CDR1 and CDR2 are SGHTA and FQGNSA. This CDR3 is built from 15 residues. Trimming took 7 bases from V and 5 from J; bases not matched to a gene: 7. Using reference TRBV7-2 and TRBJ1-5 for the parts outside the CDR3, the full variable domain is GAGVSQSPSNKVTEKGKDVELRCDPISGHTALYWYRQSLGQGLEFLIYFQGNSAPDKSGLPSDRFSAERTGGSVSTLTIQRTQQEDSAVYLCASMGQGGLDQPQHFGDGTRLSIL.

The chain is built from TRBV30 and TRBJ1-2; no clear D gene. Per the germline V gene, CDR1 is GTSNPN and CDR2 is SVGIG (reference sequence). V lost 3 bases and J 1 base, leaving 3 bases between the germline ends. The CDR3 length is 11 residues. The CDR3 DNA is TGTGCCTGGAGCCGTAACTATGGCTACACCTTC. It is translated as CAWSRNYGYTF. The full variable domain, rest sourced from reference TRBV30 and TRBJ1-2, is SQTIHQWPATLVQPVGSPLSLECTVEGTSNPNLYWYRQAAGRGLQLLFYSVGIGQISSEVPQNLSASRPQDRQFILSSKKLLLSDSGFYLCAWSRNYGYTFGSGTRLTVV.